This T cell receptor (beta chain) emerged from a study of cytomegalovirus exposure and HLA in healthy donors (dated by TCRdb to about 2017). Background on the whole study: In an earlier analysis of roughly 500 of the donors, 250 to 300 Gb of sequence data and 100 million or so unique TCR beta sequences from 180 million or so T cells were reported. Roughly 300 gigabases of sequencing data and approximately 91 million unique TCR sequences made up an early release that covered around 640 HLA-typed donors. The genetic ancestry cluster associated with self-reported Caucasian donors included 80% to 90% of the 300 to 400 genotyped donors. The study aimed to test whether signatures of past pathogen exposure could be identified by cataloging public T cell receptors. The study used immunosequencing to profile the T cell repertoires of 670 or so subjects and linked those repertoires to cytomegalovirus serostatus. A separate validation cohort of roughly 130 different subjects was used in addition to the 666-subject first cohort. The study combined high-throughput TCR immunosequencing, statistical association of individual TCRs with disease status, and machine learning to predict cytomegalovirus infection status. A later analysis re-examined previously published TCR beta repertoires from 610 or so donors and added high-resolution HLA genotyping to investigate patterns of TCR occurrence. In the later analysis, no new phenotypic data were used to find candidate immune exposures; instead, reliance was placed on TCR beta sequences and their occurrence across donors. In an earlier analysis of 587 of the donors, high-throughput TCR beta sequencing was used to judge whether each TCR beta V gene segment behaved as functional or pseudogenic. Donor age, sex, ethnicity and CMV serostatus were collected together with the repertoire data. A later genetic analysis took genome-wide SNP genotypes for about 60% of the roughly 670 donors and used that subset as a discovery cohort. Every repertoire in the discovery cohort had been generated on one and the same sequencing platform. Class I and class II HLA loci were covered by the typing at four-digit resolution. The number of typed donors differed by locus: about 620-640 for A, B, C, DRB1 and DQB1; about 520 for DQA1; around 610 for DPA1; and around 450 for DPB1. Four or five DR-DQ haplotypes were handled as single units for association and clustering, since linkage in the cohort was strong. Across approximately 420 genotyped donors of the cohort, an average of about 250,000 unique TCR beta nucleotide sequences per donor were sequenced, and roughly 20% of those sequences were non-productive.

Beyond this particular receptor, the publication reports: A later genetic analysis reported fewer N-insertions in productive TCRs among donors in an Asian-associated ancestry cluster than the roughly 720-donor mean. The presence/absence analyses assumed that sequencing depth was roughly uniform across donors, and that assumption may not be true. Strong co-occurrence of HLA alleles, especially DR and DQ, made assigning TCR associations to individual alleles difficult. Because counts were too low, 15 to 20 rarely observed V segments, including chromosome 9 orphons, were excluded from the earlier analysis of 587 of the donors. A further reported finding was that TCR beta sequences accurately predicted the HLA-A and HLA-B alleles for most subjects in the first cohort. In this cohort, only TCR beta chains were sequenced, and detectable features were limited by the absence of alpha or paired-chain data. According to a later analysis, TCR association rates differed among HLA loci, with DRB1 alleles showing the most associated TCRs and HLA-C alleles showing the fewest. At a false discovery rate of 0.05, a later analysis linked 16,000 or so TCR beta sequences to specific HLA alleles. Linkage disequilibrium might explain the correlated functional status among segregating V segments, but an unknown experimental factor could not be ruled out. A cluster of highly shared sequence variants was judged likely to be a technical artifact of the sequencing pipeline. In vitro tests confirmed that a few of the cytomegalovirus-associated TCR beta chains recognize cytomegalovirus antigens. In a later genetic analysis, a missense DCLRE1C variant was associated with V-gene and J-gene trimming of TCR beta chains, and the association was replicated in an independent cohort. The 87-base-pair reads could not distinguish some IMGT-functional V segments, including TRBV6-2 and TRBV6-3, so those segments were excluded. While some public TCRs were present in many individuals, most TCR sequences turned up only very rarely across donors. A later analysis found that HLA-associated TCR beta chains were more clonally expanded and had lower generation probabilities than equally common non-associated chains. Because some donors lacked HLA typing at each locus, the association tests relied only on the typed subset. According to the authors, the approach could potentially be generalized to other disease states and immunological phenotypes. Cytomegalovirus status was reported to be diagnosed by the classifier with high specificity and sensitivity in both the original and validation cohorts. In the study, approximately 160 TCR beta chains were listed as associated with cytomegalovirus. In a later analysis, most CMV-associated TCR beta chains were found to appear HLA-restricted, with HLA associations seemingly driven largely by CMV exposure. Immune exposure information for the cohort was limited to CMV serostatus. According to a later analysis, parvovirus B19, influenza, CMV and Epstein-Barr virus appeared linked to several top co-occurrence clusters. In an earlier analysis of fewer than 700 of the donors, most TCR beta V segments appeared in productive rearrangements about 90% or about 30% of the time, broadly matching IMGT annotations.

Notes on this clone: Its antigen remains unidentified. The record has no base qualities; no much larger clone is one base away.

Libraries came from the immunoSEQ multiplex PCR assay. A mixture of 60 forward primers for TCR Vbeta segments and 13 reverse primers for TCR Jbeta segments was used in the multiplex PCR. Amplification of the CDR3 region of rearranged TCR beta genes was performed with a multiplex PCR assay on genomic DNA. On the Illumina HiSeq System, the amplified TCR beta libraries were sequenced as 87-base-pair reads. As for the original processing: A later analysis counted approximately 84 million unique TCR beta chains across the 700 or so repertoires, and 10 million to 11 million of these chains were shared by at least two donors. Raw reads were error-corrected and collapsed into unique sequences with a nearest-neighbor algorithm that merged closely related sequences to remove PCR and sequencing errors. CDR3 sequences were aligned to IMGT reference sequences to assign V, D and J gene segments. For a sequence to be retained, a match of at least six nucleotides to both a V gene segment and a J gene segment was required. Rearrangements were called productive when the CDR3 lacked stop codons and stayed in frame with V and J; all others were non-productive. CDR3 was defined by IMGT convention, running from the second conserved V-encoded cysteine to the conserved J-encoded phenylalanine. Sequences without an unambiguous match to a single V gene segment were excluded from the earlier analysis of 450 to 750 of the donors. In an earlier analysis of 450 to 700 of the donors, V segments were called functional above 56.7% productive rearrangements and were called segregating when the between-donor standard deviation exceeded 5%. To diagnose cytomegalovirus status from the catalog of TCR beta chain sequences, a statistical classification framework was built. In a later analysis, V and J genes were assigned by comparing TCR nucleotide sequences against IMGT/GENE-DB human TR gene sequences. A later analysis assigned CDR3 sequences and most-parsimonious VDJ recombination scenarios with the TCRdist pipeline. A later analysis defined each TCR beta chain by its CDR3 amino acid sequence plus V-gene family, and excluded reads lacking a unique V-gene family. To address suspected cross-contamination and a sequencing artifact, a later analysis removed 550 to 750 highly shared, low-generation-probability nucleotide sequences. A later analysis calculated a clonal expansion index for each public chain from normalized within-repertoire ranks of inferred template counts. In a later analysis, generation probabilities were computed using a VDJ recombination model fitted to out-of-frame rearrangements, and the results were checked against IGoR. In a later analysis, TCR-TCR, TCR-HLA and TCR-CMV co-occurrence was scored with hypergeometric tests, and a repertoire-size bias correction was applied to TCR pairs. In a later analysis, false discovery rates were estimated by permuting HLA or CMV assignments 20 times. In a later analysis, co-occurring TCRs were grouped using DBSCAN, with TCRdist sequence similarity added in when clustering inside HLA-allele-positive subsets. Co-occurrence clustering excluded repertoires with fewer than 30,000 or more than 120,000 public chains, plus five with anomalous nucleotide sharing. This is the immuneACCESS table as TCRdb keeps it, with only in-frame sequences that have V and J called. A part of the clones is gone; compared with another copy, unresolved V genes explain less than half, and the rest is unexplained. That table gives V, J and clone size, and the DNA gave D and trimming. Within this sample are under 200,000 clones, with 65% to 85% of them counted one time only. Of the sample, approximately 2.4% falls within the top ten clones.

The cohort consisted of hundreds of healthy bone marrow donors. At the time of sampling, all cohort members were nominally healthy, though unrecorded immune exposures were likely present. The donor tested CMV seropositive and was one of the 289 seropositive cohort members. A peripheral blood sample was provided by each donor, and peripheral blood mononuclear cells were used for TCR beta sequencing. The Qiagen DNeasy Blood Extraction Kit was used to extract genomic DNA from the blood cell samples. The CDR3, from cysteine to phenylalanine, totals 13 residues. CDR3 DNA only is kept here, 39 bases in frame from base 1. From the germline V gene (reference sequence), CDR1 is SEHNR and CDR2 is FQNEAQ. V lost 1 base and J lost 3 bases; the stretch between them is 4 bases long.

The material sequenced was PBMCs. The TCR originated in a middle-aged woman in good health and CMV-seropositive. The rearrangement joined TRBV7-9 to TRBJ1-3; the D gene lacks a confident call. The nucleotides are TGTGCCAGCAGCTTAGGGCTTGGAAACACCATATATTTT. Protein translation: CASSLGLGNTIYF.